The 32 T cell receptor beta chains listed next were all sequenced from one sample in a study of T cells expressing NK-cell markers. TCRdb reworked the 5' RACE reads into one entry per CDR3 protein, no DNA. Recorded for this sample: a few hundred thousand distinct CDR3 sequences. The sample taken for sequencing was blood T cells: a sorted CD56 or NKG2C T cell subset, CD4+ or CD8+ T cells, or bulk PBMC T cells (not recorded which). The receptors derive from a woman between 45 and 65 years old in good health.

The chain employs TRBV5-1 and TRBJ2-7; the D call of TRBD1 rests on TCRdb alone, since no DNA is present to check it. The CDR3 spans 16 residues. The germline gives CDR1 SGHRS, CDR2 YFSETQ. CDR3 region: CASSLTPGQGIYEQYF.

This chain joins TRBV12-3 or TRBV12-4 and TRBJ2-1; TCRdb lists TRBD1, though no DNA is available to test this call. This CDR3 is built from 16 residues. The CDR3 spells CASSLSGNRGYNEQFF.

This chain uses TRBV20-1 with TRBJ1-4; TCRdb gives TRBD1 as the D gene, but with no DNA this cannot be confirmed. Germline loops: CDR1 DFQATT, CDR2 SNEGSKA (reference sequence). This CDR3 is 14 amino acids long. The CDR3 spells CSAEGTATNEKLFF.

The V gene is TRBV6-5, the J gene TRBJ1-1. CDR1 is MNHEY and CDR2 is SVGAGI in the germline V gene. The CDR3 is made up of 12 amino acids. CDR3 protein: CASSYSPGEAFF.

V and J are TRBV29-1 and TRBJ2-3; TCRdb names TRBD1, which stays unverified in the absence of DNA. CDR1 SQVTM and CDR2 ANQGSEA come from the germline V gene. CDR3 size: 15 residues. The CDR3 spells CSVGPRLGYSDTQYF.

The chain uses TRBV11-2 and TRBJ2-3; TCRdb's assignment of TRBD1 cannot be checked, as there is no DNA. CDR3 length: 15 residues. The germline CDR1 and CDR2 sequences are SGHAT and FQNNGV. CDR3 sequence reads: CASSLDGGYVDTQYF.

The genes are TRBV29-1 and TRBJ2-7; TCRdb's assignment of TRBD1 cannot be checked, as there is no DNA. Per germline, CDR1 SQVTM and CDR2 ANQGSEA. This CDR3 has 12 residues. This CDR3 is CSAGSGSGEQYF.

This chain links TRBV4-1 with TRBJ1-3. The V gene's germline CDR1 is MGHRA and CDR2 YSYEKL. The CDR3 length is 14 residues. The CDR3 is CASSQTIWGNTIYF.

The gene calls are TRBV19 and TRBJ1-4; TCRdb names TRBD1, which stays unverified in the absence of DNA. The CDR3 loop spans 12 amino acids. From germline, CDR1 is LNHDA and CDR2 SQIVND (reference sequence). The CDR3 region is CASSSDTKKLFF.

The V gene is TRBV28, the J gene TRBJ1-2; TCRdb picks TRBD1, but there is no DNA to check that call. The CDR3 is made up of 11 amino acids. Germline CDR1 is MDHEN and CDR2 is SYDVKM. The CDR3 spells CASRTGTGYTF.

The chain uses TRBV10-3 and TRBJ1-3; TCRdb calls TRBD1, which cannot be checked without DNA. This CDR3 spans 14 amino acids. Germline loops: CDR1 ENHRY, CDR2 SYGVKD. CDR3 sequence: CAISGTGSGNTIYF.

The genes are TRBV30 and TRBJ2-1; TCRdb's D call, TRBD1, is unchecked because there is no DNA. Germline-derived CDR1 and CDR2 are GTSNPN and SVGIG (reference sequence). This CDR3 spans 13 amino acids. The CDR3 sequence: CAWSVSGMSEQFF.

The chain's CDR3 is CASSFWSGWTGELFF. The chain uses TRBV12-3 or TRBV12-4 and TRBJ2-2; the D call of TRBD1 rests on TCRdb alone, since no DNA is present to check it. The CDR3 runs 15 residues.

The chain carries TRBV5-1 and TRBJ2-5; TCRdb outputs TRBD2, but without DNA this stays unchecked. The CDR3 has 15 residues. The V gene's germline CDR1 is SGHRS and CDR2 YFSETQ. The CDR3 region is CASSPGLAGEETQYF.

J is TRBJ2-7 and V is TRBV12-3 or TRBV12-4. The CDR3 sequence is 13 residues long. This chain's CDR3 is CASKVEDSYEQYF.

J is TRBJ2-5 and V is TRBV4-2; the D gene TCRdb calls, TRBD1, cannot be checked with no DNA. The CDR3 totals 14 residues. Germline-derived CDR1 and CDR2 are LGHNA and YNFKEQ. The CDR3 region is CASSQGPGAATQYF.

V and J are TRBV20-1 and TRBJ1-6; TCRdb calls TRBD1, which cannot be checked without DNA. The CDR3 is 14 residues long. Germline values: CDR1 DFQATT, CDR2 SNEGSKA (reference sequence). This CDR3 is CSAHRQGAHSPLHF.

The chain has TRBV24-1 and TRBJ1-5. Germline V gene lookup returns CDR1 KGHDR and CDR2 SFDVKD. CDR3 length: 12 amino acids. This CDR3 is CATSDNRGPQHF.

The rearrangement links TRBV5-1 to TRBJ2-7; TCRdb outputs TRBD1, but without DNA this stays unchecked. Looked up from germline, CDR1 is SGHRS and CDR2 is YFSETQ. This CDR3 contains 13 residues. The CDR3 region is CASSLVSGNEQYF. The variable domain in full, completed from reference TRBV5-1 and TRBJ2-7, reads KAGVTQTPRYLIKTRGQQVTLSCSPISGHRSVSWYQQTPGQGLQFLFEYFSETQRNKGNFPGRFSGRQFSNSRSEMNVSTLELGDSALYLCASSLVSGNEQYFGPGTRLTVT.

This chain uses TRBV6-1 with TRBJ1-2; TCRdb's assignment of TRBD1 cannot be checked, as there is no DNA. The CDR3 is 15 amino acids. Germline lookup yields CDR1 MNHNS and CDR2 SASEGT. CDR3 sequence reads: CASSDWTGGSDGYTF.

The CDR3: CASSFSAGVTETQYF. V gene TRBV7-9 combines with J gene TRBJ2-5; the D gene TCRdb calls, TRBD2, cannot be checked with no DNA. The CDR3 extends over 15 amino acids. Germline values: CDR1 SEHNR, CDR2 FQNEAQ (reference sequence). The entire variable domain, with the rest obtained from reference TRBV7-9 and TRBJ2-5, is as follows: DTGVSQNPRHKITKRGQNVTFRCDPISEHNRLYWYRQTLGQGPEFLTYFQNEAQLEKSRLLSDRFSAERPKGSFSTLEIQRTEQGDSAMYLCASSFSAGVTETQYFGPGTRLLVL.

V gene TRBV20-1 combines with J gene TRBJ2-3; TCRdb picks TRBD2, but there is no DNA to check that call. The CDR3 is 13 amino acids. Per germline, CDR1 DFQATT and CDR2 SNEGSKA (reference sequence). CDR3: CSARTIRTDTQYF.

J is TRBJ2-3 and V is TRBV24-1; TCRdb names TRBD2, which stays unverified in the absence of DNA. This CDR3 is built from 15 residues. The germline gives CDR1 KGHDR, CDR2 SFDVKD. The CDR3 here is CATSASGRGGDTQYF.

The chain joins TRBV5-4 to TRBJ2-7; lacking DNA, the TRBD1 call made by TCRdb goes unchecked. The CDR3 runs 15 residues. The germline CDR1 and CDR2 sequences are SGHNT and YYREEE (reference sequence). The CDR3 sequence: CASSLFRGTDYEQYF.

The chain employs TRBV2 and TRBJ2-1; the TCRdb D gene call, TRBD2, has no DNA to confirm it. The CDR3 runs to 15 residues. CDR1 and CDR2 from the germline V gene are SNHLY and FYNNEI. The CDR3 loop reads CASTLLAGGSVEQFF.

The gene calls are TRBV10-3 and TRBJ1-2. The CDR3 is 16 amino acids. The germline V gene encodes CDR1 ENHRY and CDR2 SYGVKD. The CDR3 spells CAISESRSWQGGWYTF.

The CDR3 sequence is CASSLAAAAETQYF. The rearrangement links TRBV7-6 to TRBJ2-5. The CDR3 loop spans 14 amino acids. Germline assignment: CDR1 SGHVS and CDR2 FNYEAQ.

The CDR3 protein is CSVGHRGLGEQYF. J is TRBJ2-7 and V is TRBV29-1; TCRdb's D gene call, TRBD1, goes unchecked for lack of DNA. Germline lookup yields CDR1 SQVTM and CDR2 ANQGSEA. The CDR3 runs 13 residues.

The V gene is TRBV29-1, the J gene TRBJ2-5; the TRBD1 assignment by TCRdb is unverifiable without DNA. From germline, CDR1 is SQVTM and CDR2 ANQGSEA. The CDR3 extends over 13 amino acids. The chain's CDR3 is CSAARGGGETQYF.

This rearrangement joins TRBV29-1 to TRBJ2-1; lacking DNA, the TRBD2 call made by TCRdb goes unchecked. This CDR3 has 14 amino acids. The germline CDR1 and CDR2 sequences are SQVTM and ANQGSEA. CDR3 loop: CSVQLAGLYNEQFF.

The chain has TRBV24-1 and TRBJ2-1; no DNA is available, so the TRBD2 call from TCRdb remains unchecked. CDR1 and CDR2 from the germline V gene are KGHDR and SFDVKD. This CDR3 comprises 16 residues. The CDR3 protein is CATSDLTSEIYNEQFF.

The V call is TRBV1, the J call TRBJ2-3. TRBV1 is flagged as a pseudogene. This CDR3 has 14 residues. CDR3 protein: CTSSRVGYTDTQYF.